A single sample is the source of the 27 T cell receptor beta chains below, sequenced in a study of chemoradiotherapy in HPV16-positive cancers. Some clones are missing from TCRdb's copy, which holds only in-frame ones; the method was immunoSEQ multiplex PCR. Of about 870 clones listed, roughly 84% are singletons. Sequences were derived from tumor tissue, sampled from a patient who underwent chemoradiotherapy. The receptors derive from a human donor with HPV-associated anogenital cancer.

This chain connects TRBV7-9 to TRBJ2-7, with a weak D call TRBD1 (5 bases). V shed 4 bases and J shed 4 bases, with 17 bases lying between them. The CDR3 runs to 15 residues. Per the germline V gene, CDR1 is SEHNR and CDR2 is FQNEAQ (reference sequence). In nucleotides, the CDR3 is TGTGCCAGCAGCTCCACCAGGGCCGTGAGGTACGAGCAGTACTTC. This sequence encodes CASSSTRAVRYEQYF.

The CDR3 sequence: CASSRGLKLFF. CDR3 sequence (DNA): TGTGCCAGCAGCCGGGGACTAAAACTGTTTTTT. The chain joins TRBV5-4 to TRBJ1-4, with D possibly matching TRBD1 (5 bases). CDR1 SGHNT and CDR2 YYREEE come from the germline V gene (reference sequence). The CDR3 loop spans 11 amino acids. V was trimmed by 4 bases and J by 10 bases, leaving 8 bases between them.

J is TRBJ2-5 and V is TRBV4-2, with D uncertain. The CDR3 spans 15 residues. Germline-derived CDR1 and CDR2 are LGHNA and YNFKEQ. V lost 1 base and J lost 2, with 11 bases in between. The CDR3 region is CASSQGDGVQETQYF. CDR3 DNA: TGTGCCAGCAGCCAAGGGGATGGGGTGCAAGAGACCCAGTACTTC.

This clone came up a few times. This chain links TRBV6-1 with TRBJ1-1; TRBD1 might be the D (5 bases). The CDR3 is made up of 15 amino acids. Between the trimmed V and J ends, which lost 5 bases and 0 bases, there was a span of 13 bases. Germline V gene lookup returns CDR1 MNHNS and CDR2 SASEGT. The CDR3 sequence: CASSPGGLMNTEAFF. The CDR3, as DNA: TGTGCCAGCAGTCCGGGGGGGTTAATGAACACTGAAGCTTTCTTT.

The chain uses TRBV7-9 and TRBJ1-1; perhaps TRBD1 as D (5 bases). Trimming took 2 bases from V and 4 from J, leaving 14 bases between them. This CDR3 is 15 amino acids long. Germline values: CDR1 SEHNR, CDR2 FQNEAQ (reference sequence). CDR3 region: CASSLRRGGITEAFF. The CDR3 DNA reads TGTGCCAGCAGCTTAAGGCGCGGGGGAATCACTGAAGCTTTCTTT.

The chain combines TRBV28 with TRBJ1-1; TRBD1 matches 8 bases. The V gene end was trimmed by 4 bases and the J gene end by 1 base; junction bases not matched to a gene: 5. CDR1 MDHEN and CDR2 SYDVKM come from the germline V gene. This CDR3 contains 15 residues. The CDR3 sequence is CASSSQGAGNTEAFF. CDR3 DNA: TGTGCCAGCAGTTCCCAGGGGGCAGGGAACACTGAAGCTTTCTTT.

The J gene is TRBJ2-3, the V gene TRBV28, with D possibly TRBD2 on 6 matching bases. V was cut by 2 bases and J by 0 bases, with 12 bases left in between. Germline V gene sequence: CDR1 MDHEN, CDR2 SYDVKM. CDR3 length: 16 amino acids. The CDR3 sequence: CASSLMAGLSTDTQYF. DNA for the CDR3: TGTGCCAGCAGTTTAATGGCGGGGTTGAGCACAGATACGCAGTATTTT.

This chain uses TRBV7-9 with TRBJ2-5; 10 bases agree with TRBD1. V shed 4 bases, J shed 3 bases, and the junction held 2 bases outside the gene matches. Germline-derived CDR1 and CDR2 are SEHNR and FQNEAQ (reference sequence). This CDR3 has 14 amino acids. CDR3 nucleotide sequence: TGTGCCAGCAGCTCGACAGGGGGCGAAGAGACCCAGTACTTC. Translating gives CASSSTGGEETQYF.

The sample holds a few counts of this clone. The chain recombines TRBV7-9 with TRBJ1-3; 8 nucleotides agree with TRBD1. The ends lost 2 bases at V and 3 bases at J; junction bases unmatched: 6. Germline V gene data show CDR1 as SEHNR and CDR2 as FQNEAQ (reference sequence). The CDR3 is made up of 16 amino acids. CDR3 in amino acids: CASSLPTGTGGNTIYF. The CDR3 bases are TGTGCCAGCAGCTTACCGACAGGGACAGGTGGAAACACCATATATTTT.

CDR3 bases: TGTGCCAGCAGCCCTAAGGCGGGGGGGATGGCGGAGACCCAGTACTTC. Protein sequence: CASSPKAGGMAETQYF. The chain carries TRBV21-1 and TRBJ2-5; the table gives TRBD2 as D, unverified against the DNA. TRBV21-1 is an annotated pseudogene. The CDR3 totals 16 residues.

The rearrangement links TRBV7-2 to TRBJ2-7; 7 nucleotides line up with TRBD1. This CDR3 has 15 residues. Per the germline V gene, CDR1 is SGHTA and CDR2 is FQGNSA. The V and J ends lost 3 bases and 3 bases, in that order; junction bases with no gene match: 8. The chain's CDR3 is CASSLSGTESYEQYF. In nucleotides, the CDR3 is TGTGCCAGCAGCTTGTCCGGGACAGAAAGCTACGAGCAGTACTTC.

This clone was seen a few times. The gene calls are TRBV6-1 and TRBJ1-4, with TRBD1 as a possible D gene (5 bases). This CDR3 is 13 amino acids long. Germline values: CDR1 MNHNS, CDR2 SASEGT. V shed 5 bases and J shed 7 bases, with 11 bases lying between them. CDR3 residues: CASSRDLREKLFF. Here the CDR3 DNA reads TGTGCCAGCAGTAGGGACTTACGTGAAAAACTGTTTTTT.

To note about this clone: A junction end diverges from the germline sequence, so it may reflect a read error. The J gene is TRBJ2-2, the V gene TRBV28; D possibly uses TRBD1 or TRBD2 (5 bases each). Per the germline V gene, CDR1 is MDHEN and CDR2 is SYDVKM. The CDR3 spans 13 residues. The CDR3 coding sequence is TGTGTCAGCAGGGACGCGAACACCGGGGAGCTGTTTTTT. It yields the protein CVSRDANTGELFF.

This clone was seen only once. The rearrangement uses TRBV5-5 and TRBJ1-5; D gene uncertain. Trimming took 0 bases from V and 6 from J, leaving 13 bases between them. Per germline, CDR1 SGHKS and CDR2 YYEKEE (reference sequence). The CDR3 length is 15 residues. Written as DNA, the CDR3 is TGTGCCAGCAGCTTGGAGGGAGGAATCGCTCAGCCCCAGCATTTT. Encoded protein: CASSLEGGIAQPQHF.

The chain employs TRBV7-8 and TRBJ2-7; 7 bases align to TRBD1. Germline V gene data show CDR1 as SGHVS and CDR2 as FQNEAQ. The J segment lost 2 bases and the V segment lost 5 bases, leaving 12 bases of the junction unmatched. The CDR3 has 16 residues. The CDR3 DNA reads TGTGCCAGCAGCCTGGGGACAGCGCAAGTAACCTACGAGCAGTACTTC. Protein product: CASSLGTAQVTYEQYF. Based on the CDR3 plus reference TRBV7-8 and TRBJ2-7, the full variable domain is GAGVSQSPRYKVAKRGQDVALRCDPISGHVSLFWYQQALGQGPEFLTYFQNEAQLDKSGLPSDRFFAERPEGSVSTLKIQRTQQEDSAVYLCASSLGTAQVTYEQYFGPGTRLTVT.

The genes are TRBV5-4 and TRBJ1-2, with D perhaps TRBD1 (6 bases). Trimming removed 1 base from V and 1 base from J, with 17 bases in between. CDR3 size: 17 residues. Germline V lookup: CDR1 SGHNT, CDR2 YYREEE (reference sequence). Here the CDR3 reads CASSLLTGRRFNYGYTF. CDR3 nucleotides: TGTGCCAGCAGCTTGCTGACAGGCCGACGATTTAACTATGGCTACACCTTC.

V usage is TRBV4-2 and J usage is TRBJ2-5, with D possibly being TRBD1 (6 bases). The tail of the sequence fits TRBJ2-7 better, so the J call may be wrong. Germline assignment: CDR1 LGHNA and CDR2 YNFKEQ. There are 16 residues in the CDR3. In DNA form, the CDR3 reads TGTGCCAGCAGCCAAGCAGGGGCCCCCGGCTCCTACGAGCAGTACTTC. Amino acids: CASSQAGAPGSYEQYF.

The chain links TRBV9 to TRBJ1-5; TRBD1 agrees at 7 bases. V was pared by 3 bases and J by 5 bases, with 5 bases of the junction left unmatched. This CDR3 is built from 14 residues. In germline, CDR1 is SGDLS, CDR2 YYNGEE. The CDR3 nucleotides are TGTGCCAGCAGCGCACAGGGGATGGATCAGCCCCAGCATTTT. Protein: CASSAQGMDQPQHF.

This sequence joins TRBV13 and TRBJ1-5; no definite D call. The V gene's germline CDR1 is PRHDT and CDR2 FYEKMQ (reference sequence). This CDR3 contains 12 residues. The V end was cut by 0 bases, the J end by 11 bases, with 8 bases between. The CDR3 DNA reads TGTGCCAGCAGCTTAGGCCCCGGGACCCAGCATTTT. This gives the protein CASSLGPGTQHF. Together with reference TRBV13 and TRBJ1-5, the CDR3 gives the full variable domain: AAGVIQSPRHLIKEKRETATLKCYPIPRHDTVYWYQQGPGQDPQFLISFYEKMQSDKGSIPDRFSAQQFSDYHSELNMSSLELGDSALYFCASSLGPGTQHFGDGTRLSIL.

V gene TRBV13 combines with J gene TRBJ1-1; 7 nucleotides align to TRBD1. Germline lookup yields CDR1 PRHDT and CDR2 FYEKMQ (reference sequence). This CDR3 contains 14 residues. The trim removed 6 bases at V and 0 bases at J, leaving 4 bases unmatched. CDR3 coding DNA: TGTGCCAGCAGTCCGACAGGGATGAACACTGAAGCTTTCTTT. It codes for CASSPTGMNTEAFF.

This chain connects TRBV7-2 to TRBJ1-4, with no clear D. V was pared by 5 bases and J by 8 bases, with 9 bases between. This CDR3 is 12 amino acids long. Germline CDR1 SGHTA, CDR2 FQGNSA. The CDR3, as DNA: TGTGCCAGCAGCAACCCAAACGAAAAACTGTTTTTT. This encodes CASSNPNEKLFF.

V is TRBV4-2 and J is TRBJ2-7; TRBD1 might be the D (6 bases). The CDR3 totals 16 residues. Trimming took off 1 base at V and 0 bases at J, with 13 bases between the two ends. Per germline, CDR1 LGHNA and CDR2 YNFKEQ. CDR3 amino acids: CASSQAGAPGSYEQYF. The CDR3 DNA sequence: TGTGCCAGCAGCCAAGCAGGGGCCCCCGGCTCCTACGAGCAGTACTTC.

The chain carries TRBV20-1 and TRBJ2-5, with no clear D. CDR1 is DFQATT and CDR2 is SNEGSKA in the germline V gene (reference sequence). The V end lost 5 bases, the J end lost 5 bases, and 9 bases lay between the germline ends. This CDR3 spans 11 amino acids. In DNA, the CDR3 is TGCAGTGCTGCTAACTGGGAGACCCAGTACTTC. Its protein is CSAANWETQYF.

The chain joins TRBV5-4 to TRBJ1-1, with D perhaps TRBD1 (5 bases). V shed 4 bases and J shed 4 bases, with 17 bases lying between them. This CDR3 contains 15 residues. The germline V gene encodes CDR1 SGHNT and CDR2 YYREEE (reference sequence). For the CDR3, the DNA is TGTGCCAGCAGCGGGCGCACGGGGGTCGGCACTGAAGCTTTCTTT. It translates to CASSGRTGVGTEAFF. The whole variable domain, remainder taken from reference TRBV5-4 and TRBJ1-1, is ETGVTQSPTHLIKTRGQQVTLRCSSQSGHNTVSWYQQALGQGPQFIFQYYREEENGRGNFPPRFSGLQFPNYSSELNVNALELDDSALYLCASSGRTGVGTEAFFGQGTRLTVV.

CDR3 nucleotides: TGTGCCAGCGGGGGGACTTCAAGCTCCTACAATGAGCAGTTCTTC. It codes for CASGGTSSSYNEQFF. The gene calls are TRBV27 and TRBJ2-1, with D possibly being TRBD2 (6 bases). The CDR3 runs to 15 residues. V dropped 8 bases and J dropped 0 bases, with 14 bases sitting between them. CDR1 is MNHEY, CDR2 SMNVEV, per germline (reference sequence).

The gene calls are TRBV19 and TRBJ2-7, with TRBD1 identical over 8 bases. V shed 10 bases, J shed 3 bases, and the junction held 11 bases outside the gene matches. Germline lookup yields CDR1 LNHDA and CDR2 SQIVND (reference sequence). The CDR3 totals 14 residues. This CDR3 reads CATQPTGGIYEQYF. The CDR3 nucleotides are TGTGCCACCCAGCCCACAGGGGGTATCTACGAGCAGTACTTC.

The chain combines TRBV13 with TRBJ2-4, with no clear D. V was shortened by 5 bases and J by 0 bases, with 8 bases between the two germline ends. Germline-derived CDR1 and CDR2 are PRHDT and FYEKMQ (reference sequence). The CDR3 runs to 14 residues. In nucleotides, the CDR3 is TGTGCCAGCAGCATCACAGAAGCCAAAAACATTCAGTACTTC. As protein: CASSITEAKNIQYF.